This entry features one TCR beta chain sequence. As yet, its antigen is unknown. Given a much more abundant clone one base away, this may be a read error. This sample was taken from a study of post-analysis software for immune sequencing data. The study, taken as a whole, reports: Under F measure analysis, samples from one preparation batch co-clustered strongly. Multiple sclerosis patients showed significantly lower normalized Chao1 diversity than controls did. Patients showed TRBV5-6, TRBV5-1 and TRBV20-1 among 4 or 5 TRBV segments more frequent than in controls.

Included in the TCR beta cDNA libraries were unique molecular identifiers. TCRdb re-analysed the PCR reads in MiXCR, keeping a single row per CDR3 protein. Among fewer than 850,000 distinct CDR3 sequences listed, roughly 50% were seen once. This CDR3 has 11 residues. The source of this sequence is a girl aged 10-17 years with multiple sclerosis. The chain has TRBV12-3 or TRBV12-4 and TRBJ2-5; possibly TRBD2 for D (6 bases). The tail of the sequence fits TRBJ2-7 better, so the J call may be wrong. The sample consisted of blood. The CDR3 spells CTSSISGEQYF. DNA of the CDR3: TGTACCAGCAGTATTAGCGGCGAGCAGTACTTC.